This T cell receptor (beta chain) was recorded in a study of blood T cell repertoires in COVID-19. The data were produced by immunoSEQ multiplex PCR, yet TCRdb's version contains in-frame clones alone and is incomplete. The data show fewer than 200,000 clones, 87% seen once. The V and J ends lost 5 bases and 3 bases respectively, with 13 bases between them. Germline loops: CDR1 MDHEN, CDR2 SYDVKM. The CDR3 is 14 amino acids. This TCR derives from a man aged 40-49 years with active or convalescent COVID-19. The sequenced sample consisted of peripheral blood. The genes are TRBV28 and TRBJ2-5, with a possible D match to TRBD1 (6 bases). DNA of the CDR3: TGTGCCAGCAGTGAGGGGACATGGAAAGAGACCCAGTACTTC. Translated: CASSEGTWKETQYF.